This T cell receptor (beta chain) was recorded in a study of cytomegalovirus exposure and HLA in healthy donors. Study-wide context: Within an early data release were about 85 million unique TCRs drawn from HLA-typed donors.

The primer mix had 60 Vbeta and 13 Jbeta primers. Here immunoSEQ multiplex PCR was the method, and the copy in TCRdb shows in-frame clones only, minus some. In the table there are hundreds of thousands of clones, approximately 70% of which are singletons. Study findings and constraints: Most CMV-associated TCR beta chains appeared HLA-restricted in a later analysis.

The germline V and J ends were trimmed by 4 bases and 8 bases, with 14 bases remaining between them. CDR1 and CDR2 (germline): KGHSH, LQKENI. This CDR3 is 14 amino acids long. Concerning this clone itself: What it recognizes is unknown.

This receptor was identified in a female donor in good health and CMV-seronegative. The sequencing sample was made of PBMCs. This chain uses TRBV18 with TRBJ1-4; D uncertain. The CDR3 nucleotides are TGTGCCAGCTCACGGATGCGGGGTGAGGAAAAACTGTTTTTT. It codes for CASSRMRGEEKLFF.